Below are 5 T cell receptor beta chains sequenced from a single sample in a study of T cells in Graves' hyperthyroidism and ophthalmopathy (dated by TCRdb to between 2018 and 2020). The library was obtained by multiplex PCR. This sample was sequenced with an Illumina HiSeq 2000. TCR beta CDR3 regions were amplified from RNA transcripts. For the first round of RT-PCR on the TCR CDR3, the HTBI primer set was used together with the Qiagen OneStep RT-PCR kit. TCRdb reworked the public reads: Q25 trimming with fastp, MiXCR clone assembly, productive beta chains retained. When rows share a CDR3 protein, they turn into one entry using the most common DNA and genes. The table for this sample lists under 350,000 distinct CDR3 sequences; around 20% of them were counted only once. The biggest ten clones account for roughly 52% of the sample. The sequenced sample was blood. These receptors all come from a woman in her forties or fifties with Graves' hyperthyroidism.

Ten or more counts support this clonotype. The chain has TRBV7-8 and TRBJ2-2; D ambiguous. V was pared by 1 base and J by 4 bases, with 7 bases between. Germline CDR1 is SGHVS and CDR2 is FQNEAQ. CDR3 size: 14 residues. The CDR3 DNA follows: TGTGCCAGCAGCTTAGGGTACGGCACCGGGGAGCTGTTTTTT. It is translated as CASSLGYGTGELFF.

This clonotype was seen ten or more times. This rearrangement joins TRBV2 to TRBJ2-6, with TRBD2 matching over 11 bases. The CDR3 has 19 amino acids. The germline gives CDR1 SNHLY, CDR2 FYNNEI. The junction had 14 bases not matched to a gene; V was cut back by 5 bases and J by 5 bases. As DNA, the CDR3 is TGTGCCAGCAGTTCTATTCTAGCGGGAGGAAAGGATAGGGCCAACGTCCTGACTTTC. Protein: CASSSILAGGKDRANVLTF. Variable domain in full (rest from reference TRBV2 and TRBJ2-6): EPEVTQTPSHQVTQMGQEVILRCVPISNHLYFYWYRQILGQKVEFLVSFYNNEISEKSEIFDDQFSVERPDGSNFTLKIRSTKLEDSAMYFCASSSILAGGKDRANVLTFGAGSRLTVL.

The genes are TRBV13 and TRBJ1-3, with D tentatively TRBD1 (5 bases). Germline CDR1 PRHDT, CDR2 FYEKMQ (reference sequence). V lost 3 bases, J lost 2 bases, and 8 bases lay in between. CDR3 size: 14 residues. CDR3 sequence (DNA): TGTGCCAGCAGCTTCGGGGACCCTGGAAACACCATATATTTT. This encodes CASSFGDPGNTIYF.

There are many counts of this clonotype. CDR3 loop: CASSISGSTDTQYF. DNA for the CDR3: TGTGCCAGCAGCATTAGCGGCAGCACAGATACGCAGTATTTT. This chain joins TRBV6-1 and TRBJ2-3, with a possible D match to TRBD2 (6 bases). This CDR3 has 14 amino acids. The V gene's germline CDR1 is MNHNS and CDR2 SASEGT. The V gene lost 6 bases and the J gene lost 0 bases, with 10 bases spanning the gap.

The chain links TRBV6-5 to TRBJ2-3, with 9 positions matching TRBD1. This CDR3 is built from 17 residues. Losses at the gene ends were 6 bases for V and 1 base for J; bases not matched to a gene: 11. Germline CDR1 is MNHEY and CDR2 is SVGAGI. CDR3 sequence (DNA): TGTGCCAGCAGCTTAGTGTCGACAGGGGGTGGCACAGATACGCAGTATTTT. This translates into CASSLVSTGGGTDTQYF.